Following are 27 T cell receptor beta chains from one sample sequenced in a study of blood T cells in healthy people across ages. Through a sample-barcoded 5' primer and a J-beta primer mix, a second PCR was run for roughly 6 to 12 cycles. A single record per CDR3 protein comes from TCRdb applying MiXCR to the 5' RACE reads. The sample has roughly 800,000 distinct CDR3 sequences; about 26% are singletons. This sample was also put to use in a study of T cells of mothers and their children.

Sequencing was carried out using blood. These receptors all stem from a boy between 5 and 17 years old in good health.

This clonotype was seen at least ten times. This chain uses TRBV20-1 with TRBJ2-7, with 8 bases identical to TRBD2. This CDR3 contains 16 residues. The germline V gene encodes CDR1 DFQATT and CDR2 SNEGSKA (reference sequence). Germline trimming cut 2 bases from V and 0 bases from J; bases unmatched to any gene: 9. The CDR3 nucleotides read TGCAGTGCTAGACCAAACCGACTAGCGAGCTCCTACGAGCAGTACTTC. Encoded protein: CSARPNRLASSYEQYF.

This clonotype was observed a handful of times. The gene calls are TRBV5-1 and TRBJ2-4; TRBD1 matches 10 bases. With 2 bases clipped from V and 3 bases from J, the junction kept 2 bases outside the gene matches. Per the germline V gene, CDR1 is SGHRS and CDR2 is YFSETQ. CDR3 length: 15 amino acids. This CDR3 reads CASSFGDRGKNIQYF. The CDR3 DNA reads as TGCGCCAGCAGCTTCGGGGACAGGGGCAAAAACATTCAGTACTTC.

The gene calls are TRBV12-3 or TRBV12-4 and TRBJ1-1; no reliable D call. CDR3 length: 14 residues. V lost 6 bases and J lost 6, with 17 bases in between. CDR3 amino acids: CASRASLVDPEAFF. The CDR3, as DNA: TGTGCCAGCAGGGCGTCTTTGGTAGATCCTGAAGCTTTCTTT.

With regard to this clonotype: The junction differs from germline at one of its ends, possibly a read error. This sequence joins TRBV12-3 or TRBV12-4 and TRBJ2-3; D might be TRBD2 (6 bases). The CDR3 extends over 19 amino acids. For the CDR3, the DNA is TGTGCCGGCAGTCTGCGAGTGCGGCGGTACACGGGGAGGACAGATACGCAGTATTTT. This gives the protein CAGSLRVRRYTGRTDTQYF.

This clonotype showed up just a few times. The chain recombines TRBV7-8 with TRBJ1-4; D unclear. V gave up 1 base and J gave up 8 bases, with 11 bases separating them. In germline, CDR1 is SGHVS, CDR2 FQNEAQ. This CDR3 is built from 14 residues. The CDR3 bases are TGTGCCAGCAGCTTAGGCCGGATCGGAGAAAAACTGTTTTTT. Residues: CASSLGRIGEKLFF.

The chain carries TRBV12-3 or TRBV12-4 and TRBJ2-3; perhaps TRBD2 as D (7 bases). Trimming left V 8 bases short and J 7 bases short, with 19 bases between. CDR3 size: 14 residues. CDR3 sequence (DNA): TGTGCCAGCGCCCGTAGGGGGGGGCGGCATACGCAGTATTTT. It translates to CASARRGGRHTQYF.

V is TRBV5-1 and J is TRBJ2-2, with D unresolved. The V end was cut by 8 bases, the J end by 0 bases, with 26 bases between. The CDR3 extends over 19 amino acids. The germline CDR1 and CDR2 sequences are SGHRS and YFSETQ. The chain's CDR3 is CARNWLRLGRCANTGELFF. The CDR3 DNA reads TGCGCCAGAAACTGGCTACGGCTAGGCCGCTGTGCGAACACCGGGGAGCTGTTTTTT.

CDR3 sequence (DNA): TGTGCCAGCACGCACACCATGGGCGCATACGAGCAGTACTTC. Its protein is CASTHTMGAYEQYF. This chain connects TRBV7-9 to TRBJ2-5; D remains ambiguous. Gene TRBJ2-7 matches the end of the DNA better, so the J call may be wrong. This CDR3 is built from 14 residues. CDR1 and CDR2 from the germline V gene are SEHNR and FQNEAQ (reference sequence).

The V gene is TRBV12-5, the J gene TRBJ2-5; the D gene could be TRBD1 or TRBD2 (6 bases each). The last part of the DNA fits TRBJ2-7 better; the J call may be wrong. Germline V gives CDR1 LGHNT, CDR2 FRNRAP. The CDR3 contains 16 residues. The DNA of the CDR3 is TGTGCTAGTGGTTTGGTATTGAACAGGGACTCAGACGAGCAGTACTTC. It is translated as CASGLVLNRDSDEQYF.

The chain carries TRBV5-1 and TRBJ2-7, with D possibly TRBD2 on 5 matching bases. Germline lookup yields CDR1 SGHRS and CDR2 YFSETQ. V lost 4 bases and J 2 bases, leaving 19 bases between the germline ends. CDR3 length: 16 amino acids. Here the CDR3 DNA reads TGCGCCAGCAGCCTAGCCCCGGCACCAGAAACCTACGAGCAGTACTTC. This translates into CASSLAPAPETYEQYF. Variable domain in full (rest from reference TRBV5-1 and TRBJ2-7): KAGVTQTPRYLIKTRGQQVTLSCSPISGHRSVSWYQQTPGQGLQFLFEYFSETQRNKGNFPGRFSGRQFSNSRSEMNVSTLELGDSALYLCASSLAPAPETYEQYFGPGTRLTVT.

The chain carries TRBV14 and TRBJ1-3; TRBD1 matches 7 bases. V lost 4 bases and J lost 0; bases outside the gene matches: 3. CDR3 length equals 15 residues. Germline loops: CDR1 SGHDN, CDR2 FVKESK. The CDR3 loop is CASSRDRVSGNTIYF. For the CDR3, the DNA is TGTGCCAGCAGCCGAGACAGGGTCTCTGGAAACACCATATATTTT.

This clonotype was found a few times. The chain has TRBV5-5 and TRBJ1-3; tentative D call: TRBD1 (5 bases). V was pared by 4 bases and J by 0 bases, with 23 bases between. Germline-derived CDR1 and CDR2 are SGHKS and YYEKEE (reference sequence). This CDR3 has 19 residues. The DNA for the CDR3 is TGTGCCAGCAGCCGAAGACCTCAGGGTGAAACTTACTCTGGAAACACCATATATTTT. Translating gives CASSRRPQGETYSGNTIYF. Filled out from reference TRBV5-5 and TRBJ1-3, the complete variable domain reads DAGVTQSPTHLIKTRGQQVTLRCSPISGHKSVSWYQQVLGQGPQFIFQYYEKEERGRGNFPDRFSARQFPNYSSELNVNALLLGDSALYLCASSRRPQGETYSGNTIYFGEGSWLTVV.

The V and J genes are TRBV12-3 or TRBV12-4 and TRBJ1-2; TRBD1 aligns across 9 bases. With V trimmed by 6 bases and J by 3 bases, 17 bases remained unmatched. The CDR3 contains 18 residues. CDR3 region: CASRSTGGRGPRHYGYTF. CDR3 bases: TGTGCCAGCAGGTCGACAGGGGGACGGGGTCCGCGACACTATGGCTACACCTTC.

The chain combines TRBV25-1 with TRBJ2-1, with D perhaps matching TRBD2 (5 bases). Looked up from germline, CDR1 is MGHDK and CDR2 is SYGVNS. Trimming left V 7 bases short and J 9 bases short, with 16 bases between. The length of the CDR3 is 13 residues. For the CDR3, the DNA is TGTGCCAGCATGACCGGGAAAAACGTTGAGCAGTTCTTC. Translation gives CASMTGKNVEQFF.

The chain employs TRBV12-5 and TRBJ1-1; D gene ambiguous. This CDR3 comprises 14 residues. The V gene's germline CDR1 is LGHNT and CDR2 FRNRAP. V shed 9 bases and J shed 1 base, with 15 bases lying between them. CDR3 sequence (DNA): TGTGCTAGCGTCGCGCGCGGATCGAACACTGAAGCTTTCTTT. This translates into CASVARGSNTEAFF.

The chain links TRBV7-6 to TRBJ2-1; D ambiguous. Germline V CDR1 and CDR2: SGHVS, FNYEAQ. Between the trimmed V and J ends, which lost 0 bases and 8 bases, there was a span of 11 bases. The CDR3 has 14 amino acids. The CDR3 loop is CASSLASRGHEQFF. Written as DNA, the CDR3 is TGTGCCAGCAGCTTAGCGAGTAGAGGCCATGAGCAGTTCTTC.

This clonotype has a handful of counts. The chain uses TRBV20-1 and TRBJ1-4, with 11 bases matching TRBD1. The germline gives CDR1 DFQATT, CDR2 SNEGSKA (reference sequence). This CDR3 spans 17 amino acids. V dropped 5 bases and J dropped 7; count of bases not matched to a gene: 15. Written as DNA, the CDR3 is TGCAGTGCTGCCTCCGGGACAGGGGGGAGAGTGCGTGAAAAACTGTTTTTT. Translation gives CSAASGTGGRVREKLFF.

In this sample, this clonotype turned up a few times. The rearrangement joins TRBV20-1 to TRBJ1-2; D gene ambiguous. Germline V gives CDR1 DFQATT, CDR2 SNEGSKA (reference sequence). CDR3 length: 13 residues. Between the trimmed V and J ends, which lost 0 bases and 4 bases, there was a span of 9 bases. CDR3 region: CSARDRLSYGYTF. The CDR3, as DNA: TGCAGTGCTAGAGATCGTTTGAGCTATGGCTACACCTTC.

Comment on this clonotype: One end of the junction fails to match germline, which may point to a read error. The chain recombines TRBV12-3 or TRBV12-4 with TRBJ2-3; 9 bases fit TRBD1. The CDR3 loop spans 17 amino acids. The CDR3, as DNA: TGTGCCAGCAGTTGGCACCCCGGGACAGGGACCGCAGATACGCAATATTTT. It specifies CASSWHPGTGTADTQYF.

The chain employs TRBV20-1 and TRBJ1-2; D is perhaps TRBD1 (5 bases). The germline CDR1 and CDR2 sequences are DFQATT and SNEGSKA (reference sequence). The CDR3 is 13 amino acids. V lost 3 bases to trimming and J lost 3 bases, with 11 bases between them. The CDR3 is CSARRGGDYGYTF. The CDR3 DNA follows: TGCAGTGCTAGGAGGGGAGGGGACTATGGCTACACCTTC.

The V call is TRBV9, the J call TRBJ2-7, with D hard to call. CDR3 length equals 13 residues. With 2 bases removed from V and 6 bases from J, the gap between germline ends came to 12 bases. Germline lookup yields CDR1 SGDLS and CDR2 YYNGEE. CDR3 coding DNA: TGTGCCAGCAGCGTTGCTCAGTCCGGCGAGCAGTACTTC. Its translation: CASSVAQSGEQYF.

This clonotype was counted between two and nine times. The chain is built from TRBV29-1 and TRBJ2-7; TRBD1 agrees at 11 bases. Germline CDR1 is SQVTM and CDR2 is ANQGSEA. The trim removed 7 bases at V and 5 bases at J, leaving 7 bases unmatched. This CDR3 has 13 residues. In nucleotides, the CDR3 is TGCAGCGCTGGACAGGGGGCCGGCAACGAGCAGTACTTC. This gives the protein CSAGQGAGNEQYF.

The chain recombines TRBV28 with TRBJ2-7, with 10 nucleotides matching TRBD2. The CDR3 is 13 amino acids. Germline CDR1 MDHEN, CDR2 SYDVKM. V lost 10 bases and J lost 2; bases outside the gene matches: 5. CDR3 loop: CATTSGAPYEQYF. CDR3 in DNA: TGTGCCACCACTAGCGGGGCCCCCTACGAGCAGTACTTC.

This clonotype was seen a few times. DNA of the CDR3: TGTGCCAGCAGCAGACTAGCGGGGGGGCCGCGGACCGGGGAGCTGTTTTTT. Its translation is CASSRLAGGPRTGELFF. This chain uses TRBV11-2 with TRBJ2-2, with 14 bases lining up with TRBD2. This CDR3 has 17 residues. Germline lookup yields CDR1 SGHAT and CDR2 FQNNGV. Trimming took 5 bases from V and 5 from J; bases not matched to a gene: 7.

This clonotype showed up just a few times. An end of the junction differs from the germline gene, which may be a read error. CDR3 nucleotide sequence: TGTGCCAGCAGCGGACCCTGGCGATCGACTGCCTTC. Translation gives CASSGPWRSTAF. The chain combines TRBV3-1 with TRBJ2-5; D is unclear. The CDR3 contains 12 residues. Germline CDR1 and CDR2: LGHDT and YNNKEL (reference sequence).

This clonotype came up a few times. V usage is TRBV4-1 and J usage is TRBJ2-5; D is possibly TRBD2 (6 bases). V dropped 0 bases and J dropped 4 bases, with 15 bases sitting between them. The CDR3 spans 16 residues. The germline V gene has CDR1 MGHRA and CDR2 YSYEKL. CDR3 amino acids: CASSQEVPGVGETQYF. CDR3 sequence (DNA): TGCGCCAGCAGCCAAGAAGTGCCGGGGGTGGGAGAGACCCAGTACTTC.

This sequence joins TRBV2 and TRBJ2-7; TRBD1 matches at 10 bases. The CDR3 is made up of 17 amino acids. The trim removed 7 bases at V and 3 bases at J, leaving 15 bases unmatched. CDR1 is SNHLY and CDR2 is FYNNEI in the germline V gene. The CDR3 loop is CASTPGTGVMGDYEQYF. CDR3 nucleotide sequence: TGTGCCAGCACACCCGGGACAGGGGTGATGGGGGACTACGAGCAGTACTTC. The full variable domain, with the rest looked up from reference TRBV2 and TRBJ2-7, is EPEVTQTPSHQVTQMGQEVILRCVPISNHLYFYWYRQILGQKVEFLVSFYNNEISEKSEIFDDQFSVERPDGSNFTLKIRSTKLEDSAMYFCASTPGTGVMGDYEQYFGPGTRLTVT.